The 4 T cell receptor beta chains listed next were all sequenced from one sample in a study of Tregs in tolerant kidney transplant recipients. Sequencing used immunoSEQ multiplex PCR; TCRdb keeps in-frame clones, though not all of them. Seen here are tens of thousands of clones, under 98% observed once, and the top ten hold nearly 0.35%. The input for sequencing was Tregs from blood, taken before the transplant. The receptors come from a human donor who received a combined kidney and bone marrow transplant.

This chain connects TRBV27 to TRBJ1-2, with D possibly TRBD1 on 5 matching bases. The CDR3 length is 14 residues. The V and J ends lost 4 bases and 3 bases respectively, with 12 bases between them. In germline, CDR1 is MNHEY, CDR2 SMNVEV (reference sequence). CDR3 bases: TGTGCCAGCAGTTCCTGGGGGGGGTACTATGGCTACACCTTC. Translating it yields CASSSWGGYYGYTF.

CDR3 loop: CASSDPKTSGYNEQFF. The CDR3 DNA sequence: TGTGCCAGCAGCGACCCAAAGACTAGCGGCTACAATGAGCAGTTCTTC. The V gene is TRBV9, the J gene TRBJ2-1, with 9 bases aligning to TRBD2. Germline V gene data show CDR1 as SGDLS and CDR2 as YYNGEE. The CDR3 has 16 amino acids. V was pared by 3 bases and J by 3 bases, with 7 bases of the junction left unmatched.

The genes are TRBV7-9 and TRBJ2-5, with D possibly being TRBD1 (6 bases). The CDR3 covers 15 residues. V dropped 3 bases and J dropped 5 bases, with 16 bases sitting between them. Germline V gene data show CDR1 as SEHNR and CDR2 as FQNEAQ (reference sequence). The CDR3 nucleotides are TGTGCCAGCAGCTTTTGGACAGTACCAGGGGAGACCCAGTACTTC. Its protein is CASSFWTVPGETQYF. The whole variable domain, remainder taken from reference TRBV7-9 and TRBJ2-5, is DTGVSQNPRHKITKRGQNVTFRCDPISEHNRLYWYRQTLGQGPEFLTYFQNEAQLEKSRLLSDRFSAERPKGSFSTLEIQRTEQGDSAMYLCASSFWTVPGETQYFGPGTRLLVL.

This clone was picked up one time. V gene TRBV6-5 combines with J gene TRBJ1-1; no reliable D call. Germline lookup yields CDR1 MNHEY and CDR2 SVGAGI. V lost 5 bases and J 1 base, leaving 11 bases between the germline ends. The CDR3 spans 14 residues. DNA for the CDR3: TGTGCCAGCAGTCCGTGGACTGAGAACACTGAAGCTTTCTTT. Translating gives CASSPWTENTEAFF.